This TCR beta chain originates from a study of response to subunit inactivated influenza vaccine. This clonotype showed up just a few times. Germline V lookup: CDR1 SEHNR, CDR2 FQNEAQ (reference sequence). Trimming pared 5 bases from V and 6 bases from J, leaving 11 bases between. This CDR3 is 14 amino acids long. TCRdb itself ran the RT-PCR reads through MiXCR, one entry per CDR3 protein. The sample consists of about 540,000 distinct CDR3 sequences, roughly 25% of them appearing once. This same sample was also part of a study on T cells expressing NK-cell markers. According to that study: 5'RACE template switching built TCR beta cDNA with unique molecular identifiers. Six or seven donors had dominant NKG2C+ clonotypes that comprised about 1.0-7.5% of their CD8+ T cells.

The clonotype was recovered from a man aged 50-59 years who received an inactivated influenza vaccine. This chain uses TRBV7-9 with TRBJ1-6; unclear D gene. The input for sequencing was CD4+ T cells sorted from PBMCs, taken 11 to 12 days after vaccination. The CDR3 region has the DNA TGTGCCAGCAGCCCCGGCCTTGTTAATTCACCCCTCCACTTT. Translating it yields CASSPGLVNSPLHF.